The sequence of this T cell receptor beta chain was determined in a study of patients and donors after allogeneic stem cell transplantation. V dropped 3 bases and J dropped 6 bases, with 13 bases sitting between them. Germline assignment: CDR1 SGHRS and CDR2 YFSETQ. CDR3 size: 14 residues. Using its own MiXCR run on the RT-PCR reads, TCRdb lists one record per CDR3 protein. The table has about a million distinct CDR3 sequences, more than 15% seen once; the top ten hold roughly 6%. Sequencing input: blood, either unsorted or a sorted T cell fraction (not recorded which). The clonotype originates from a human donor who was either an allogeneic HSCT recipient or a stem cell or donor lymphocyte infusion donor (not recorded which). It is not recorded whose cells these are; they may come from a transplant donor. This chain joins TRBV5-1 and TRBJ2-1, with D perhaps matching TRBD2 (5 bases). CDR3 nucleotide sequence: TGCGCCAGCAGCTGGGAGCTCTCAGCCAATGAGCAGTTCTTC. Amino acid sequence: CASSWELSANEQFF.